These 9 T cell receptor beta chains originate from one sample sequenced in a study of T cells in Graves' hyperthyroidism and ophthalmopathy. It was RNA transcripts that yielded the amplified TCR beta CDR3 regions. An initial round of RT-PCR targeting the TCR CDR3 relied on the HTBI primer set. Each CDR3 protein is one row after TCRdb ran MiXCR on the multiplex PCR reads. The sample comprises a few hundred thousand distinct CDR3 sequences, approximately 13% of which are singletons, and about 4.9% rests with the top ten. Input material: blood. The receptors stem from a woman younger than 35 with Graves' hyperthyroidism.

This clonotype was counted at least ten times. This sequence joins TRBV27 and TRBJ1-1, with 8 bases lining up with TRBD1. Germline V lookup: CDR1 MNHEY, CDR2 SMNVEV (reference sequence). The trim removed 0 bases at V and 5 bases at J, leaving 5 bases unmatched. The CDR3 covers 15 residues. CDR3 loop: CASSLSGRGRTEAFF. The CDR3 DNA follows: TGTGCCAGCAGTTTATCGGGCAGGGGGCGGACTGAAGCTTTCTTT.

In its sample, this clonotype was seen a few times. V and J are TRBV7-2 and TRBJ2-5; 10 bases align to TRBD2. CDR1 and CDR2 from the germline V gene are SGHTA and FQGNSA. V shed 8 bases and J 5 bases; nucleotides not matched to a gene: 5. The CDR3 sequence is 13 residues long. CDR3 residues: CASGGLAVETQYF. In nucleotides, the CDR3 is TGTGCCAGCGGAGGACTAGCGGTCGAGACCCAGTACTTC.

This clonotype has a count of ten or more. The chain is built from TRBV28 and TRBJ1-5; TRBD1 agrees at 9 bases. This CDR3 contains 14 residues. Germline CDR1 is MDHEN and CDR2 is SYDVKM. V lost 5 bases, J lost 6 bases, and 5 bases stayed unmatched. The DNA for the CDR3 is TGTGCCAGCAGTACGGGACAGGGAACTCAGCCCCAGCATTTT. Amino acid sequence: CASSTGQGTQPQHF.

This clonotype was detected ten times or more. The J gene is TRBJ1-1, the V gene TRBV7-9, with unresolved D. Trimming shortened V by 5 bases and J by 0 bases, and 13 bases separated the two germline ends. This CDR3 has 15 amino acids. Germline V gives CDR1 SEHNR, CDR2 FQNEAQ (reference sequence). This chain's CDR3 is CASSPMGSMNTEAFF. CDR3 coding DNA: TGTGCCAGCAGCCCGATGGGGAGTATGAACACTGAAGCTTTCTTT.

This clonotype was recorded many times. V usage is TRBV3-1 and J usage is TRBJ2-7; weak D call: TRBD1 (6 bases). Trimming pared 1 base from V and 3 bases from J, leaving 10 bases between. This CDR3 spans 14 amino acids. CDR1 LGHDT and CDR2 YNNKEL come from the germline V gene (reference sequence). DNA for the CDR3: TGTGCCAGCAGCCAAGTTGGGACAAGCTACGAGCAGTACTTC. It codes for CASSQVGTSYEQYF.

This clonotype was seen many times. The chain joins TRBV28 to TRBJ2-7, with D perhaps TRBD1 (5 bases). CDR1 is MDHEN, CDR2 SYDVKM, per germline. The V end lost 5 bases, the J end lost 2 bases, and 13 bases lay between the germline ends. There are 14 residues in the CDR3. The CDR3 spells CASSTQGFAYEQYF. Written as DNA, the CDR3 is TGTGCCAGCAGTACCCAGGGATTTGCCTACGAGCAGTACTTC.

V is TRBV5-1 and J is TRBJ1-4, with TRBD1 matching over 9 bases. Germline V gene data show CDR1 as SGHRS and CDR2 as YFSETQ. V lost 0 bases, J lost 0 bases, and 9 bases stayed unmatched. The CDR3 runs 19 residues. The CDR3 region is CASSLVGTGQSSTNEKLFF. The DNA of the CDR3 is TGCGCCAGCAGCTTGGTAGGGACAGGGCAATCTTCAACTAATGAAAAACTGTTTTTT.

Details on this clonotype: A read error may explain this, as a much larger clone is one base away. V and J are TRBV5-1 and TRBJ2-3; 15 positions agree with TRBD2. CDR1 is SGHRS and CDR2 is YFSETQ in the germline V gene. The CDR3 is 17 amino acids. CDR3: CASSAGLAGGPQDRQYF. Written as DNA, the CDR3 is TGCGCCAGCAGCGCAGGACTAGCGGGAGGGCCGCAGGATAGGCAGTATTTT.

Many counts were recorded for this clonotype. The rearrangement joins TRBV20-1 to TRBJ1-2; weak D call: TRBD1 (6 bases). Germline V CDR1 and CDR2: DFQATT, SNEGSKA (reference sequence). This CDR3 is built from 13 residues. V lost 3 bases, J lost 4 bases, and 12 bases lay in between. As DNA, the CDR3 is TGCAGTGCTAGTAGGGACACTTCCTATGGCTACACCTTC. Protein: CSASRDTSYGYTF.